Below are 31 T cell receptor beta chains sequenced from a single sample in a study of T cell responses to AZD1222 COVID-19 vaccine. TCRdb keeps only in-frame clones here, not all; method: immunoSEQ multiplex PCR. The table has roughly 85,000 clones, about nine tenths seen once. The sample in question was peripheral blood, obtained 28 days after the second AZD1222 dose. The origin of the receptors is an adult who received the AZD1222 COVID-19 vaccine.

The V call is TRBV6-1, the J call TRBJ1-6; no clear D gene. Germline values: CDR1 MNHNS, CDR2 SASEGT. The V end was cut by 8 bases, the J end by 5 bases, with 13 bases between. The CDR3 runs 14 residues. CDR3 loop: CASWQHSDNSPLHF. CDR3 nucleotide sequence: TGTGCCAGCTGGCAGCACTCAGATAATTCACCCCTCCACTTT.

The V gene is TRBV5-1, the J gene TRBJ1-3; D is perhaps TRBD1 (5 bases). Germline V CDR1 and CDR2: SGHRS, YFSETQ. V gave up 3 bases and J gave up 4 bases, with 14 bases separating them. This CDR3 has 15 residues. This CDR3 reads CASSSTGLPGNTIYF. In nucleotides, the CDR3 is TGCGCCAGCAGCTCGACGGGACTGCCCGGAAACACCATATATTTT.

The J gene is TRBJ2-7, the V gene TRBV10-3; TRBD1 aligns across 8 bases. This CDR3 is 13 amino acids long. CDR1 and CDR2 (germline): ENHRY, SYGVKD. V lost 4 bases and J lost 4; bases outside the gene matches: 3. The CDR3 is CAISGRGQYEQYF. CDR3 nucleotides: TGTGCCATCAGTGGCAGGGGGCAGTACGAGCAGTACTTC.

V gene TRBV7-8 combines with J gene TRBJ1-2, with a weak D call TRBD1 (6 bases). The CDR3 extends over 15 amino acids. Germline V lookup: CDR1 SGHVS, CDR2 FQNEAQ. Trimming pared 4 bases from V and 2 bases from J, leaving 14 bases between. CDR3 sequence (DNA): TGTGCCAGCAGCTCGGGGATACAGGGAAACTATGGCTACACCTTC. It yields the protein CASSSGIQGNYGYTF. Looking up the rest from reference TRBV7-8 and TRBJ1-2 gives the full variable domain: GAGVSQSPRYKVAKRGQDVALRCDPISGHVSLFWYQQALGQGPEFLTYFQNEAQLDKSGLPSDRFFAERPEGSVSTLKIQRTQQEDSAVYLCASSSGIQGNYGYTFGSGTRLTVV.

This clone was recorded a few times. The chain combines TRBV9 with TRBJ1-3; no clear D gene. Germline loops: CDR1 SGDLS, CDR2 YYNGEE. This CDR3 spans 13 amino acids. V shed 0 bases and J shed 3 bases, with 4 bases lying between them. DNA of the CDR3: TGTGCCAGCAGCGTAGCCAATGGAAACACCATATATTTT. Its translation is CASSVANGNTIYF.

V and J are TRBV21-1 and TRBJ1-6; TRBD1 reflects the table's D call only, with no check against the DNA. TRBV21-1 is shown as a pseudogene. The CDR3 extends over 15 amino acids. The CDR3 DNA follows: TGTGCCAGCATCCCCAGGACAGACTATAATTCACCCCTCCACTTT. This gives the protein CASIPRTDYNSPLHF.

This sequence joins TRBV5-1 and TRBJ2-7; 8 positions match TRBD1. Trimming at V came to 5 bases and at J to 4 bases, leaving 11 bases not matched to a gene. The CDR3 sequence is 15 residues long. Germline CDR1 SGHRS, CDR2 YFSETQ. The CDR3 loop reads CASRLTRDRMYEQYF. DNA for the CDR3: TGCGCCAGCAGACTGACCCGGGACAGGATGTACGAGCAGTACTTC.

This chain links TRBV6-4 with TRBJ1-2; D possibly corresponds to TRBD1 (5 bases). The germline V gene encodes CDR1 MRHNA and CDR2 SNTAGT. The CDR3 is 15 amino acids. The V and J ends lost 6 bases and 4 bases respectively, with 18 bases between them. In DNA, the CDR3 is TGTGCCAGCAGCGAACAGGCCTCGTACGCCTATGGCTACACCTTC. Its translation: CASSEQASYAYGYTF.

The gene calls are TRBV2 and TRBJ2-1; 10 bases are shared with TRBD1. Trimming cost V 4 bases and J 5 bases; bases outside gene matches: 5. Germline loops: CDR1 SNHLY, CDR2 FYNNEI. CDR3 length: 15 amino acids. The CDR3 coding sequence is TGTGCCAGCAGTGTACGGACAGGGGGTGACAATGAGCAGTTCTTC. Translated, it gives CASSVRTGGDNEQFF.

In this sample, this clone turned up a few times. The rearrangement links TRBV23-1 to TRBJ2-7; D is possibly TRBD2 (5 bases). TRBV23-1 is an open reading frame whose function is uncertain. The ends were cut back, 3 bases at V and 3 bases at J, with 18 bases in the middle. CDR3 size: 16 residues. The CDR3 DNA follows: TGCGCCAGCAGTCATTCGGTCACGGGATTGTTCTACGAGCAGTACTTC. Encoded protein: CASSHSVTGLFYEQYF.

The V call is TRBV6-6, the J call TRBJ1-4, with no clear D. Germline lookup yields CDR1 MNHNY and CDR2 SVGAGI (reference sequence). The ends were cut back, 5 bases at V and 8 bases at J, with 24 bases in the middle. This CDR3 has 17 amino acids. In nucleotides, the CDR3 is TGTGCCAGCAGTCCAGAACTAGGTCCGGGCCAGAGGGAAAAACTGTTTTTT. This sequence encodes CASSPELGPGQREKLFF.

The chain recombines TRBV6-5 with TRBJ1-6, with 9 nucleotides matching TRBD1. The ends lost 6 bases at V and 14 bases at J; junction bases unmatched: 8. CDR1 and CDR2 (germline): MNHEY, SVGAGI. CDR3 length: 13 amino acids. The CDR3 sequence is CASSRDRESTLHF. CDR3 DNA: TGTGCCAGCAGCCGGGACAGGGAATCGACCCTCCACTTT.

The rearrangement joins TRBV24-1 to TRBJ2-1, with 8 bases lining up with TRBD2. This CDR3 has 14 amino acids. The germline V gene encodes CDR1 KGHDR and CDR2 SFDVKD. V lost 6 bases and J lost 8; bases outside the gene matches: 8. For the CDR3, the DNA is TGTGCCACCAGTAGGGCGGGAGGAAGCTATGAGCAGTTCTTC. Its translation is CATSRAGGSYEQFF.

The V and J genes are TRBV4-2 and TRBJ2-1; possibly TRBD2 for D (6 bases). The ends were cut back, 0 bases at V and 0 bases at J, with 15 bases in the middle. Germline-derived CDR1 and CDR2 are LGHNA and YNFKEQ. The CDR3 runs 18 residues. The DNA of the CDR3 is TGTGCCAGCAGCCAAGATCCCCAGCGGGTGAGCTCCTACAATGAGCAGTTCTTC. Encoded protein: CASSQDPQRVSSYNEQFF.

The gene calls are TRBV11-3 and TRBJ2-5; 8 bases align to TRBD1. CDR3 length: 14 residues. Germline CDR1 is SGHNT and CDR2 is YENEEA. The V segment lost 5 bases and the J segment 5 bases; nucleotides outside the gene matches: 7. CDR3 amino acids: CASSPRTGRETQYF. Here the CDR3 DNA reads TGTGCCAGCAGCCCACGGACAGGGCGGGAGACCCAGTACTTC.

This chain joins TRBV7-3 and TRBJ1-1; 7 bases are a match to TRBD1. This CDR3 contains 13 residues. Germline lookup yields CDR1 SGHTA and CDR2 FQGTGA. Trimming took 5 bases from V and 2 from J; bases not matched to a gene: 2. CDR3 protein: CASSRDSNTEAFF. Here the CDR3 DNA reads TGTGCCAGCAGCCGGGACAGCAACACTGAAGCTTTCTTT.

The rearrangement links TRBV7-8 to TRBJ2-1; 7 bases agree with TRBD2. The CDR3 contains 14 residues. With 5 bases clipped from V and 4 bases from J, the junction kept 5 bases outside the gene matches. Germline lookup yields CDR1 SGHVS and CDR2 FQNEAQ. DNA of the CDR3: TGTGCCAGCAGCCCCCGGGACTATTACAATGAGCAGTTCTTC. It codes for CASSPRDYYNEQFF.

The V call is TRBV2, the J call TRBJ2-7; no clear D. The CDR3 is made up of 11 amino acids. Per the germline V gene, CDR1 is SNHLY and CDR2 is FYNNEI. V lost 6 bases, J lost 2 bases, and 5 bases lay in between. Written as DNA, the CDR3 is TGTGCCAGCAGACAGACCTACGAGCAGTACTTC. Translated: CASRQTYEQYF.

The J gene is TRBJ2-1, the V gene TRBV7-3; D is unresolved. The V and J ends lost 4 bases and 8 bases respectively, with 15 bases between them. The CDR3 consists of 14 residues. Germline loops: CDR1 SGHTA, CDR2 FQGTGA. The CDR3 sequence: CASSYLGSKDEQFF. CDR3 in DNA: TGTGCCAGCAGCTATTTGGGGTCGAAAGATGAGCAGTTCTTC.

This chain connects TRBV7-3 to TRBJ2-1; 13 nucleotides agree with TRBD2. J gave up 9 bases and V 2 bases, and 4 bases lay outside the gene matches. Germline V gives CDR1 SGHTA, CDR2 FQGTGA. The CDR3 consists of 15 residues. DNA of the CDR3: TGTGCCAGCAGCTTAGGACTAGCGGGAGTTAGTGAGCAGTTCTTC. Its translation: CASSLGLAGVSEQFF.

The chain has TRBV5-1 and TRBJ2-1, with 7 bases matching TRBD1. CDR3 size: 16 residues. The germline V gene has CDR1 SGHRS and CDR2 YFSETQ. Trimming cost V 4 bases and J 0 bases; bases outside gene matches: 7. The CDR3 coding sequence is TGCGCCAGCAGCGTGACAGGGATTAGCTCCTACAATGAGCAGTTCTTC. Translated, it gives CASSVTGISSYNEQFF.

This chain connects TRBV7-9 to TRBJ1-4, with D unclear. The germline V and J ends were trimmed by 5 bases and 0 bases, with 7 bases remaining between them. There are 14 residues in the CDR3. Germline-derived CDR1 and CDR2 are SEHNR and FQNEAQ (reference sequence). CDR3 protein: CASSPPPTNEKLFF. CDR3 sequence (DNA): TGTGCCAGCAGCCCACCCCCAACTAATGAAAAACTGTTTTTT.

This chain connects TRBV6-5 to TRBJ1-4; D possibly corresponds to TRBD1 (5 bases). The CDR3 is 14 amino acids. From germline, CDR1 is MNHEY and CDR2 SVGAGI. Between the trimmed V and J ends, which lost 7 bases and 0 bases, there was a span of 9 bases. This CDR3 reads CASTLDTTNEKLFF. CDR3 nucleotides: TGTGCCAGCACCTTGGACACAACTAATGAAAAACTGTTTTTT.

V and J are TRBV10-3 and TRBJ1-2, with 8 bases lining up with TRBD1. The CDR3 consists of 16 residues. With V trimmed by 0 bases and J by 0 bases, 3 bases remained unmatched. Germline V CDR1 and CDR2: ENHRY, SYGVKD. DNA for the CDR3: TGTGCCATCAGTGAGTCAGGACAGGGATCTAACTATGGCTACACCTTC. It encodes CAISESGQGSNYGYTF.

The gene calls are TRBV30 and TRBJ2-7; TRBD1 agrees at 7 bases. Germline V gene sequence: CDR1 GTSNPN, CDR2 SVGIG (reference sequence). Unmatched junction bases numbered 8, after V lost 5 bases and J lost 1 base. This CDR3 has 14 residues. The CDR3 spells CAWDRQGSSYEQYF. CDR3 in DNA: TGTGCCTGGGACCGACAGGGCAGTTCCTACGAGCAGTACTTC.

The gene calls are TRBV2 and TRBJ1-2; 9 nucleotides match TRBD1. Trimming cost V 5 bases and J 1 base; bases outside gene matches: 17. The CDR3 covers 19 residues. Germline loops: CDR1 SNHLY, CDR2 FYNNEI. CDR3 amino acids: CASSTKLQGARGVNYGYTF. CDR3 sequence (DNA): TGTGCCAGCAGTACAAAATTACAGGGGGCGCGAGGGGTTAACTATGGCTACACCTTC.

This chain uses TRBV30 with TRBJ1-5; D is possibly TRBD1 (5 bases). V dropped 1 base and J dropped 1 base, with 5 bases sitting between them. CDR1 is GTSNPN, CDR2 SVGIG, per germline (reference sequence). The CDR3 is made up of 13 amino acids. The CDR3 sequence: CAWSGQSNQPQHF. Here the CDR3 DNA reads TGTGCCTGGAGTGGACAGAGCAATCAGCCCCAGCATTTT.

The chain links TRBV6-5 to TRBJ2-7; unclear D gene. CDR1 is MNHEY, CDR2 SVGAGI, per germline. The CDR3 contains 13 residues. The germline V and J ends were trimmed by 0 bases and 2 bases, with 5 bases remaining between them. The CDR3, as DNA: TGTGCCAGCAGTTACTCGAATACCTACGAGCAGTACTTC. It encodes CASSYSNTYEQYF.

This rearrangement joins TRBV11-3 to TRBJ1-1; unclear D gene. V lost 3 bases to trimming and J lost 7 bases, with 18 bases between them. The germline V gene encodes CDR1 SGHNT and CDR2 YENEEA. The CDR3 extends over 15 amino acids. The CDR3: CASSFGEGEWDEAFF. For the CDR3, the DNA is TGTGCCAGCAGCTTTGGGGAGGGAGAGTGGGATGAAGCTTTCTTT.

The rearrangement uses TRBV6-5 and TRBJ2-5; no clear D gene. Germline-derived CDR1 and CDR2 are MNHEY and SVGAGI. Trimming removed 7 bases at V and 2 bases at J, with 14 bases between. The CDR3 runs 14 residues. CDR3 DNA: TGTGCCAGCACTATGGGCCTTTCTCAAGAGACCCAGTACTTC. It yields the protein CASTMGLSQETQYF.

The chain combines TRBV4-2 with TRBJ2-3; 10 bases are shared with TRBD2. The ends lost 0 bases at V and 1 base at J; junction bases unmatched: 19. Germline loops: CDR1 LGHNA, CDR2 YNFKEQ. This CDR3 is 22 amino acids long. The DNA of the CDR3 is TGTGCCAGCAGCCAAGAACCTAGCGGGAGTTCCCTGCTACAGAGCCGCACAGATACGCAGTATTTT. It specifies CASSQEPSGSSLLQSRTDTQYF.